This note documents a single T cell receptor beta chain sequence. What it binds is not known. This entry is derived from a study of cytomegalovirus exposure and HLA in healthy donors. Trimming removed 1 base from V and 0 bases from J, with 12 bases in between. The CDR3 spans 16 residues. Germline V gives CDR1 KGHSH, CDR2 LQKENI. Study-wide points: Roughly uniform sequencing depth across donors was assumed, possibly incorrectly.

The PCR had 60 Vbeta and 13 Jbeta primers. Here immunoSEQ multiplex PCR was the method, and the copy in TCRdb shows in-frame clones only, minus some. The sample yields 120,000 to 150,000 clones, roughly 80% seen once. The receptor was derived from a man aged 35-49 years in good health and CMV-seropositive. The sequencing sample was made of PBMCs. The V gene is TRBV18, the J gene TRBJ1-1, with D perhaps matching TRBD1 (6 bases). In nucleotides, the CDR3 is TGTGCCAGCTCACCACGAGAAGGACAGATGAACACTGAAGCTTTCTTT. Protein: CASSPREGQMNTEAFF.